Each of the 11 T cell receptor beta chains below was sequenced from the same sample in a study of blood T cell repertoires in COVID-19. Clones were sequenced by immunoSEQ multiplex PCR, and TCRdb holds only the in-frame ones, with some missing. The data contain around 100,000 clones, around nine tenths of them singletons. Sequenced input: peripheral blood. These receptor sequences come from a woman between 65 and 79 years old who had recovered from COVID-19.

The V gene is TRBV11-1, the J gene TRBJ2-3; unclear D gene. V gave up 3 bases and J gave up 2 bases, with 9 bases separating them. The CDR3 extends over 14 amino acids. Germline V gene sequence: CDR1 SGHAT, CDR2 FQDESV (reference sequence). The DNA for the CDR3 is TGTGCCAGCAGCTTTGAGTCTATCACAGATACGCAGTATTTT. Protein product: CASSFESITDTQYF.

CDR3 DNA sequence: TGTGCCAGCAGCTTCGGCGGGGCCTCTCGAGGGCAGTTCTTC. Protein: CASSFGGASRGQFF. The chain uses TRBV7-9 and TRBJ2-1; D may be TRBD2 (6 bases). V was shortened by 3 bases and J by 12 bases, with 18 bases between the two germline ends. Germline CDR1 and CDR2: SEHNR and FQNEAQ (reference sequence). CDR3 length: 14 amino acids.

The V call is TRBV2, the J call TRBJ2-2; 7 positions match TRBD1. The germline V gene has CDR1 SNHLY and CDR2 FYNNEI. This CDR3 region has 14 residues. Unmatched junction bases numbered 7, after V lost 7 bases and J lost 5 bases. The CDR3 reads CASNRDRLTGELFF. The CDR3, as DNA: TGTGCCAGCAACCGGGACAGATTAACCGGGGAGCTGTTTTTT.

The J gene is TRBJ1-1, the V gene TRBV7-2; 7 nucleotides agree with TRBD1. Germline values: CDR1 SGHTA, CDR2 FQGNSA. This CDR3 spans 14 amino acids. Trimming cost V 5 bases and J 7 bases; bases outside gene matches: 10. CDR3 DNA: TGTGCCAGCAGCCAGGGACAGCTCCGCCTTGAAGCTTTCTTT. Protein product: CASSQGQLRLEAFF.

CDR3 sequence: CASSLIAGGQFF. CDR3 sequence (DNA): TGTGCCAGCAGCTTAATAGCGGGGGGGCAGTTCTTC. The genes are TRBV7-2 and TRBJ2-1, with 10 bases identical to TRBD2. The V segment lost 2 bases and the J segment 12 bases; nucleotides outside the gene matches: 1. The germline V gene has CDR1 SGHTA and CDR2 FQGNSA. This CDR3 spans 12 amino acids.

CDR3 DNA sequence: TGTGCCAGCAGCCTCGGACAGGTGGCCCCCACAGATACGCAGTATTTT. Its translation: CASSLGQVAPTDTQYF. The genes are TRBV9 and TRBJ2-3, with TRBD1 matching over 7 bases. This CDR3 comprises 16 residues. The V gene end was trimmed by 4 bases and the J gene end by 2 bases; junction bases not matched to a gene: 10. In germline, CDR1 is SGDLS, CDR2 YYNGEE.

The chain joins TRBV21-1 to TRBJ1-5. TRBV21-1 is assigned pseudogene status. The CDR3 runs 18 residues. The CDR3 is CASSKVCDWRYSNQPQHF. The DNA of the CDR3 is TGTGCCAGCAGCAAAGTTTGCGATTGGCGGTATAGCAATCAGCCCCAGCATTTT.

The chain recombines TRBV20-1 with TRBJ2-1; D perhaps matches TRBD1 (5 bases). CDR1 and CDR2 from the germline V gene are DFQATT and SNEGSKA (reference sequence). The CDR3 is 11 amino acids. Between the trimmed V and J ends, which lost 5 bases and 9 bases, there was a span of 11 bases. The CDR3 protein is CSAGQRGEQFF. For the CDR3, the DNA is TGCAGTGCTGGGCAAAGGGGTGAGCAGTTCTTC.

This chain links TRBV4-3 with TRBJ1-1, with 8 bases fitting TRBD1. Germline-derived CDR1 and CDR2 are LGHNA and YSLEER. V was clipped by 3 bases and J by 7 bases; unmatched bases: 7. This CDR3 is built from 14 residues. CDR3 coding DNA: TGCGCCAGCAGCCAGACCGGGGGGACAGGTGAAGCTTTCTTT. The encoded protein is CASSQTGGTGEAFF.

The gene calls are TRBV5-4 and TRBJ2-1, with 10 bases matching TRBD1. After removal of 3 bases from V and 4 bases from J, the junction contained 4 bases not matched to a gene. The CDR3 extends over 15 amino acids. The germline V gene has CDR1 SGHNT and CDR2 YYREEE (reference sequence). CDR3 bases: TGTGCCAGCAGCTCTCCGGGACAGGGGTACAATGAGCAGTTCTTC. It encodes CASSSPGQGYNEQFF.

A single count supports this clone. The chain is built from TRBV11-1 and TRBJ1-1, with D tentatively TRBD1 (6 bases). The V gene's germline CDR1 is SGHAT and CDR2 FQDESV (reference sequence). The CDR3 loop spans 15 amino acids. Trimming shortened V by 3 bases and J by 1 base, and 12 bases separated the two germline ends. In nucleotides, the CDR3 is TGTGCCAGCAGCTTGGGGGCAGGACGGAACACTGAAGCTTTCTTT. Translation: CASSLGAGRNTEAFF.